The next 27 T cell receptor beta chains were all read from a single sample in a study of human T cells and chemical hapten exposure. TCRdb independently ran MiXCR on the RACE reads; one entry per CDR3 protein. Altogether over 300,000 distinct CDR3 sequences are present, roughly 5% being singletons, with the ten largest covering 2.5% to 3%. As to time point: pre-sensitization, week 0. The treatment: therapeutic diphenylcyclopropenone sensitization with weekly scalp DPC. The sample was whole blood, taken in connection with sensitization to the hapten diphenylcyclopropenone (DPC). Receptors originate from a woman between 45 and 65 years old with alopecia areata. Some clones in this sample may be carry-over from other donors' samples.

Many counts were recorded for this clonotype. The V gene is TRBV29-1, the J gene TRBJ2-2, with D maybe TRBD2 (6 bases). The V and J ends lost 5 bases and 0 bases respectively, with 7 bases between them. The V gene's germline CDR1 is SQVTM and CDR2 ANQGSEA. CDR3 length equals 13 residues. CDR3 DNA sequence: TGCAGCGTTCGGGACTCGAACACCGGGGAGCTGTTTTTT. Protein: CSVRDSNTGELFF.

In its sample, this clonotype was seen many times. This chain connects TRBV10-3 to TRBJ2-1; 7 bases are a match to TRBD2. The CDR3 is made up of 13 amino acids. Unmatched junction bases numbered 7, after V lost 9 bases and J lost 5 bases. Germline-derived CDR1 and CDR2 are ENHRY and SYGVKD. The CDR3 DNA reads as TGTGCCATGCAGCGGGAACTCAACAATGAGCAGTTCTTC. Encoded protein: CAMQRELNNEQFF.

The rearrangement joins TRBV2 to TRBJ1-1, with D perhaps matching TRBD1 (5 bases). Germline V gene data show CDR1 as SNHLY and CDR2 as FYNNEI. V was trimmed by 5 bases and J by 1 base, leaving 8 bases between them. This CDR3 has 13 amino acids. The CDR3 reads CASSKGQNTEAFF. The CDR3 nucleotides are TGTGCCAGCAGTAAAGGACAGAACACTGAAGCTTTCTTT.

This clonotype was counted at least ten times. This chain connects TRBV5-5 to TRBJ2-1; 8 positions match TRBD2. CDR1 and CDR2 from the germline V gene are SGHKS and YYEKEE (reference sequence). With 0 bases clipped from V and 9 bases from J, the junction kept 8 bases outside the gene matches. The CDR3 consists of 15 residues. CDR3 sequence: CASSLGPERESEQFF. The CDR3, as DNA: TGTGCCAGCAGCTTGGGGCCTGAGCGGGAGAGTGAGCAGTTCTTC.

This clonotype showed up many times. The chain joins TRBV5-1 to TRBJ2-3; D remains unclear. This CDR3 has 14 amino acids. Germline-derived CDR1 and CDR2 are SGHRS and YFSETQ. Deletions cut 1 base from V and 4 bases from J, with 10 bases between. CDR3 loop: CASSLPKAADTQYF. CDR3 nucleotides: TGCGCCAGCAGCTTGCCAAAGGCGGCAGATACGCAGTATTTT.

V gene TRBV27 combines with J gene TRBJ1-1; D call uncertain. Trimming left V 3 bases short and J 4 bases short, with 9 bases between. CDR1 and CDR2 (germline): MNHEY, SMNVEV (reference sequence). The CDR3 runs 13 residues. CDR3 in amino acids: CASSFTHPTEAFF. CDR3 nucleotide sequence: TGTGCCAGCAGTTTCACACACCCCACTGAAGCTTTCTTT.

This clonotype has a count of ten or more. V is TRBV20-1 and J is TRBJ1-6; TRBD1 agrees at 9 bases. V was pared by 7 bases and J by 11 bases, with 9 bases of the junction left unmatched. The CDR3 sequence is 13 residues long. Germline V gene data show CDR1 as DFQATT and CDR2 as SNEGSKA (reference sequence). In DNA, the CDR3 is TGCAGTGGCGGACAGGGGTCCTCTCCACCCCTCCACTTT. Residues: CSGGQGSSPPLHF.

Ten or more counts support this clonotype. Here the CDR3 DNA reads TGCAGTGCTGTCAAAGCGGGGGTCCCAGATACGCAGTATTTT. Translation gives CSAVKAGVPDTQYF. The rearrangement uses TRBV20-1 and TRBJ2-3, with 8 bases identical to TRBD2. Germline values: CDR1 DFQATT, CDR2 SNEGSKA (reference sequence). Trimming removed 5 bases from V and 4 bases from J; junction bases left unmatched: 8. The CDR3 length is 14 residues.

This chain joins TRBV12-3 or TRBV12-4 and TRBJ2-5; D might be TRBD2 (7 bases). Trimming removed 5 bases at V and 7 bases at J, with 23 bases between. CDR3 size: 16 residues. The CDR3 nucleotides read TGTGCCAGCAGTCCCCTCGGGGGGCGGGAGATGGGGACCCAGTACTTC. It encodes CASSPLGGREMGTQYF.

The rearrangement uses TRBV9 and TRBJ1-1; no definite D call. Trimming cost V 5 bases and J 8 bases, with 13 bases left between them. CDR3 length: 12 amino acids. Germline lookup yields CDR1 SGDLS and CDR2 YYNGEE. CDR3 protein: CASRAPGREAFF. The CDR3 DNA sequence: TGTGCCAGCAGGGCCCCAGGCAGGGAAGCTTTCTTT. The variable domain in full, with the rest retrieved from reference TRBV9 and TRBJ1-1, is DSGVTQTPKHLITATGQRVTLRCSPRSGDLSVYWYQQSLDQGLQFLIQYYNGEERAKGNILERFSAQQFPDLHSELNLSSLELGDSALYFCASRAPGREAFFGQGTRLTVV.

The sample holds many counts of this clonotype. The CDR3 bases are TGTGCCACCAGTGATTGGCAGGAGGTAGAGACCCAGTACTTC. It encodes CATSDWQEVETQYF. The chain is built from TRBV24-1 and TRBJ2-5; the D gene is possibly TRBD2 (5 bases). Trimming left V 2 bases short and J 4 bases short, with 10 bases between. Germline-derived CDR1 and CDR2 are KGHDR and SFDVKD. The CDR3 is 14 amino acids.

Only a few counts were recorded for this clonotype. This chain connects TRBV29-1 to TRBJ1-4; D uncertain. With 3 bases removed from V and 1 base from J, the gap between germline ends came to 9 bases. The V gene's germline CDR1 is SQVTM and CDR2 ANQGSEA. The CDR3 totals 14 residues. The CDR3: CSVDRQRTNEKLFF. The DNA for the CDR3 is TGCAGCGTTGATCGGCAGCGAACTAATGAAAAACTGTTTTTT.

This clonotype was observed at least ten times. The chain joins TRBV20-1 to TRBJ1-1; D may be TRBD1 (6 bases). The V gene lost 3 bases and the J gene lost 1 base, with 12 bases spanning the gap. The CDR3 length is 14 residues. Germline CDR1 reads DFQATT; CDR2 reads SNEGSKA (reference sequence). CDR3 DNA: TGCAGTGCTAGGGCAGGGGCCGCGAACACTGAAGCTTTCTTT. Translation gives CSARAGAANTEAFF.

This clonotype was seen ten or more times. The junction departs from the called germline gene at one end, perhaps through a read error. The gene calls are TRBV25-1 and TRBJ1-1; D is ambiguous. Germline loops: CDR1 MGHDK, CDR2 SYGVNS. The CDR3 loop spans 11 amino acids. The CDR3 protein is CASSESLRTIF. The CDR3 DNA reads TGTGCCAGCAGTGAGTCGCTTCGGACGATCTTT.

This clonotype was detected many times. The chain links TRBV12-3 or TRBV12-4 to TRBJ2-3; D is ambiguous. CDR3 size: 13 residues. V shed 0 bases and J shed 4 bases, with 5 bases lying between them. CDR3 sequence: CASSLAQPDTQYF. CDR3 sequence (DNA): TGTGCCAGCAGTTTAGCCCAACCAGATACGCAGTATTTT.

This clonotype was counted ten times or more. The chain is built from TRBV18 and TRBJ2-5; 8 positions agree with TRBD1. Germline V gene sequence: CDR1 KGHSH, CDR2 LQKENI. The CDR3 runs to 15 residues. V gave up 6 bases and J gave up 2 bases; unmatched junction bases: 8. The CDR3 DNA reads TGTGCCAGCTCGGGCGGACAGGGAACACAAGAGACCCAGTACTTC. It specifies CASSGGQGTQETQYF.

V and J are TRBV20-1 and TRBJ2-5; the D gene could be TRBD1 or TRBD2 (5 bases each). The CDR3 loop spans 13 amino acids. Germline values: CDR1 DFQATT, CDR2 SNEGSKA (reference sequence). The V end was cut by 3 bases, the J end by 5 bases, with 13 bases between. CDR3: CSASGTWEETQYF. In nucleotides, the CDR3 is TGCAGTGCTAGCGGGACCTGGGAGGAGACCCAGTACTTC.

This clonotype was found many times. The rearrangement uses TRBV18 and TRBJ1-4, with 7 bases matching TRBD1. Trimming took 3 bases from V and 5 from J; bases not matched to a gene: 3. The V gene's germline CDR1 is KGHSH and CDR2 LQKENI. The CDR3 has 14 residues. CDR3 in DNA: TGTGCCAGCTCACCTACAGGGGAAAATGAAAAACTGTTTTTT. This encodes CASSPTGENEKLFF.

This clonotype was counted ten times or more. This chain uses TRBV4-3 with TRBJ2-1; possible D gene TRBD2, 6 bases. V was pared by 0 bases and J by 4 bases, with 19 bases between. The CDR3 contains 18 residues. Germline CDR1 is LGHNA and CDR2 is YSLEER. CDR3 sequence: CASSQDLDGSLIYNEQFF. Here the CDR3 DNA reads TGCGCCAGCAGCCAAGATTTAGACGGGAGCCTTATTTACAATGAGCAGTTCTTC.

This clonotype was detected many times. The chain recombines TRBV6-5 with TRBJ1-6, with 10 nucleotides matching TRBD1. The trim removed 7 bases at V and 10 bases at J, leaving 7 bases unmatched. Germline loops: CDR1 MNHEY, CDR2 SVGAGI. The CDR3 runs to 14 residues. Here the CDR3 DNA reads TGTGCCAGCACCTTGGGACAGGGGTTGTCACCCCTCCACTTT. This codes for CASTLGQGLSPLHF.

In its sample, this clonotype was seen a few times. This chain links TRBV20-1 with TRBJ2-2; TRBD2 agrees at 9 bases. The CDR3 totals 16 residues. J lost 2 bases, V lost 2 bases, and 6 bases had no gene match. Germline V gene sequence: CDR1 DFQATT, CDR2 SNEGSKA (reference sequence). CDR3 DNA: TGCAGTGCTAGAACCAGCGGGAGGCGAAACACCGGGGAGCTGTTTTTT. It yields the protein CSARTSGRRNTGELFF.

The chain combines TRBV3-1 with TRBJ2-2; D ambiguous. The germline V gene encodes CDR1 LGHDT and CDR2 YNNKEL (reference sequence). The CDR3 contains 15 residues. Trimming cost V 0 bases and J 7 bases, with 12 bases left between them. For the CDR3, the DNA is TGTGCCAGCAGCCAAGAACTTAGTCAGCGCGGGGAGCTGTTTTTT. It yields the protein CASSQELSQRGELFF.

The V call is TRBV19, the J call TRBJ2-5, with 10 bases lining up with TRBD1. Germline V gene data show CDR1 as LNHDA and CDR2 as SQIVND (reference sequence). The CDR3 is 15 residues long. V was pared by 4 bases and J by 4 bases, with 6 bases of the junction left unmatched. CDR3 sequence reads: CASSTPTGGRETQYF. CDR3 in DNA: TGTGCCAGTAGTACGCCGACAGGGGGCCGAGAGACCCAGTACTTC.

The V call is TRBV27, the J call TRBJ1-1; D call uncertain. Trimming removed 7 bases from V and 4 bases from J, with 16 bases in between. The length of the CDR3 is 14 residues. CDR1 and CDR2 from the germline V gene are MNHEY and SMNVEV (reference sequence). The CDR3 DNA is TGTGCCAGCACCTCAGGAGTGTTGGGCACTGAAGCTTTCTTT. Its protein is CASTSGVLGTEAFF.

The rearrangement uses TRBV12-3 or TRBV12-4 and TRBJ2-1; the match to TRBD1 covers 11 bases. V was clipped by 3 bases and J by 7 bases; unmatched bases: 5. The CDR3 consists of 15 residues. CDR3 coding DNA: TGTGCCAGCAGTTTGGGGGACAGGGGGAGTAATGAGCAGTTCTTC. This encodes CASSLGDRGSNEQFF.

This clonotype came up a few times. The rearrangement uses TRBV24-1 and TRBJ2-2, with 8 bases lining up with TRBD2. CDR1 is KGHDR, CDR2 SFDVKD, per germline. This CDR3 is built from 18 residues. Trimming removed 0 bases from V and 3 bases from J; junction bases left unmatched: 8. In DNA form, the CDR3 reads TGTGCCACCAGTGATTTGAGTATACTAGCGGAAGACACCGGGGAGCTGTTTTTT. Translating it yields CATSDLSILAEDTGELFF.

The genes are TRBV28 and TRBJ1-2; D uncertain. Trimming cost V 6 bases and J 5 bases, with 10 bases left between them. CDR1 is MDHEN, CDR2 SYDVKM, per germline. The CDR3 consists of 12 residues. CDR3 DNA: TGTGCCAGCAGATGGGGAGGGTATGGCTACACCTTC. It translates to CASRWGGYGYTF.